This T cell receptor (beta chain) derives from a study of blood T cell repertoires in COVID-19. On the study more broadly: The United States, Italy and Spain were the sources of the acute and convalescent COVID-19 samples. Sources were T cells, B-cell-depleted T cells, or PBMCs; the material itself was cDNA or gDNA.

This CDR3 spans 18 amino acids. The sample holds one count of this clone. In the authors' methods: Cell counts per sample came from amplifying reference gene primers. Here immunoSEQ multiplex PCR was the method, and the copy in TCRdb shows in-frame clones only, minus some. V and J calls and clone size follow that table, whereas D and trimming were derived from the DNA. Of roughly 200,000 clones listed, 80% to 90% were seen once; the top ten hold 3.3%. The chain employs TRBV21-1 and TRBJ2-6; the table names TRBD2, a call not compared with the DNA. TRBV21-1 is given as a pseudogene. The sequenced sample consisted of peripheral blood. The TCR comes from a man aged 60-69 years with acute or convalescent COVID-19. The CDR3 sequence: CASIQRILESPGANVLTF. DNA for the CDR3: TGTGCCAGCATCCAAAGGATTCTAGAATCGCCTGGGGCCAACGTCCTGACTTTC.